A single sample gave rise to the 5 T cell receptor beta chains below, sequenced in a study of blood T cell repertoires in COVID-19. Sequencing was performed with immunoSEQ multiplex PCR; in TCRdb, only in-frame clones are kept and a portion is missing. Among more than 300,000 clones listed, approximately 88% were seen once. Sequenced: peripheral blood. The receptor source for this set is a woman younger than 45 with COVID-19, enrolled during active disease.

The chain recombines TRBV28 with TRBJ2-1, with TRBD2 matching over 8 bases. CDR1 MDHEN and CDR2 SYDVKM come from the germline V gene. The CDR3 spans 14 residues. V lost 9 bases to trimming and J lost 8 bases; unmatched junction nucleotides: 12. CDR3 nucleotides: TGTGCCAGACCAAGCGGGGGCCTCCGGGATGAGCAGTTCTTC. It translates to CARPSGGLRDEQFF.

The V call is TRBV5-4, the J call TRBJ1-1; a possible D gene is TRBD1 (6 bases). The CDR3 runs to 14 residues. Germline CDR1 reads SGHNT; CDR2 reads YYREEE (reference sequence). Trimming pared 4 bases from V and 1 base from J, leaving 11 bases between. This CDR3 is CASSHDRPNTEAFF. The CDR3 DNA reads TGTGCCAGCAGCCATGACAGGCCGAACACTGAAGCTTTCTTT.

This sequence joins TRBV27 and TRBJ2-1; 10 positions match TRBD2. This CDR3 is built from 16 residues. Germline V gives CDR1 MNHEY, CDR2 SMNVEV (reference sequence). The V segment lost 5 bases and the J segment 0 bases; nucleotides outside the gene matches: 4. CDR3 region: CASSPGTSVSYNEQFF. The CDR3 DNA reads as TGTGCCAGCAGTCCCGGGACTAGCGTCTCCTACAATGAGCAGTTCTTC.

The J gene is TRBJ1-5, the V gene TRBV27; 10 nucleotides agree with TRBD1. The CDR3 consists of 15 residues. The V segment lost 4 bases and the J segment 6 bases; nucleotides outside the gene matches: 6. Germline CDR1 reads MNHEY; CDR2 reads SMNVEV (reference sequence). The CDR3, as DNA: TGTGCCAGCAGTTCCGGGACAGGGGTGGGTCAGCCCCAGCATTTT. Its translation: CASSSGTGVGQPQHF.

This rearrangement joins TRBV5-8 to TRBJ1-5, with D possibly being TRBD1 (6 bases). CDR1 is SGHTS, CDR2 YDEGEE, per germline. This CDR3 is built from 15 residues. Trimming pared 0 bases from V and 8 bases from J, leaving 15 bases between. The CDR3 reads CASSLGATGPEPQHF. The CDR3 bases are TGTGCCAGCAGCTTGGGAGCGACAGGACCCGAGCCCCAGCATTTT.